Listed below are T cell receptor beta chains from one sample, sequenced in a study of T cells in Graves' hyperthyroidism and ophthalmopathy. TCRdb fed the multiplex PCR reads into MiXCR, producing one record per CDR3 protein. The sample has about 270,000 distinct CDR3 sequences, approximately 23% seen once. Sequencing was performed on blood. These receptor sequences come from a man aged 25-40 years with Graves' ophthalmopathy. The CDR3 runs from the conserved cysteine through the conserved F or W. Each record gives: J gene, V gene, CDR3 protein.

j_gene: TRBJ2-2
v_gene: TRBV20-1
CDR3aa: CSAGYGSGELFF

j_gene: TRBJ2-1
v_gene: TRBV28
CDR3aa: CASSGGGGYEQFF

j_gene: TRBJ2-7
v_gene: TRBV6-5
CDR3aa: CASSYRGGGRKPFRYEQYF

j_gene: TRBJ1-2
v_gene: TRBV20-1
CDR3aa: CSARPINYGYTF

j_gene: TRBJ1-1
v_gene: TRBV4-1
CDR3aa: CASSQPRDRNTEAFF

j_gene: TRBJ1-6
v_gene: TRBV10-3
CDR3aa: CAIRGTDNSPLHF

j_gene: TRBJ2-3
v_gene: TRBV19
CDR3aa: CASSPALGLAGSADTQYF

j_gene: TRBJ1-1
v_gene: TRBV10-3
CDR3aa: CAIGTGDTEAFF

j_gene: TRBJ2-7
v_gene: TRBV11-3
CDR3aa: CASSGQGWKQYF

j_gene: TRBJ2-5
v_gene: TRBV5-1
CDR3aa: CASSNDSPGETQYF

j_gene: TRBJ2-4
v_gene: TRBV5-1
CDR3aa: CASSPGQVLAKNIQYF

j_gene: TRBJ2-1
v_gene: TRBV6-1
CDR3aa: CASRPEGNSPKQFF

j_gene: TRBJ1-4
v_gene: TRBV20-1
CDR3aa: CSAEEGGLNEKLFF

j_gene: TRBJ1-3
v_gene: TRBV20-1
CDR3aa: CSAGDPGLGNTIYF

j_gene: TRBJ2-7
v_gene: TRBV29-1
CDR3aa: CSVAGLAGVYEQYF

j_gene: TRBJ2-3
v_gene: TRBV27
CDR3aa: CASNLAGGGGTDTQYF

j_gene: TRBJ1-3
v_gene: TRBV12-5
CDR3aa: CASGLETDTIYF

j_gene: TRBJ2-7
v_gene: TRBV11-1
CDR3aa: CASSLAGSGNSYEQYF

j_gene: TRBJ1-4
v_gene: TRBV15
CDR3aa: CATSRGQGQIDNEKLFF

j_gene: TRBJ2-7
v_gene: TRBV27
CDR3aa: CASSLSSRDEQYF

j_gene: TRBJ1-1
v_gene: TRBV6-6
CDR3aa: CASSYSPRISVGTEAFF

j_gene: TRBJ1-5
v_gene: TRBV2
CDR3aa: CASSRSFQGGPTSNQPQHF

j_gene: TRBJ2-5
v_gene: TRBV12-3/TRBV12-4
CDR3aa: CASSTSPGLAGAQETQYF

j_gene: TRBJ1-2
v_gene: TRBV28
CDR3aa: CASSLWGTGKGYTF

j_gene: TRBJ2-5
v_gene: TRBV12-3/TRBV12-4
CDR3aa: CASRGLAGGETQYF

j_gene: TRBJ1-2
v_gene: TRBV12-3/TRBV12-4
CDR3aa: CASRPDRNYGYTF

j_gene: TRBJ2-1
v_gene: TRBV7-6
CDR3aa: CASSSLPPGGRANEQFF

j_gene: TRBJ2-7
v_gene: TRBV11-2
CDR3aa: CASSSADRPTYYEQYF

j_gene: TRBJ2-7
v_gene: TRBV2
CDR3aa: CASSDGGQGIHEQYF

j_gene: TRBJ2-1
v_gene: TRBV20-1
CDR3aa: CSARILAGVANEQFF

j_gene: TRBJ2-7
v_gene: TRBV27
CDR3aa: CASSLNRNYEQYF

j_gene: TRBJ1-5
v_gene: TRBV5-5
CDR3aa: CASSLRPSLGNQPQHF

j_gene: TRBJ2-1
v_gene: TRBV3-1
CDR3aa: CASSQYRDRIGEQFF

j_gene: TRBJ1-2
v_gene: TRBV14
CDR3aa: CASSQDYVGYTF

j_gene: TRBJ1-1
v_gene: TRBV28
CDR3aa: CASGSSREADTEAFF

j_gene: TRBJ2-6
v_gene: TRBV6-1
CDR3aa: CASKSAISGANVLTF

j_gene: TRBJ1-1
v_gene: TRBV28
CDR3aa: CASRLSGTPMGTEAFF

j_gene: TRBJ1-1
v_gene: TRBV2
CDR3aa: CASSEWEGATTEAFF

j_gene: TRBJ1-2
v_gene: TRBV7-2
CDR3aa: CASSLFRTGGLNYGYTF

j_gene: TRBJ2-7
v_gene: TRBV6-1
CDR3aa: CASGGGYTYEQYF

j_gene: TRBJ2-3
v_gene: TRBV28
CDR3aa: CASQPGLADSSTDTQYF

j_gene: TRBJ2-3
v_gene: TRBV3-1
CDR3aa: CASSQWGDTQYF

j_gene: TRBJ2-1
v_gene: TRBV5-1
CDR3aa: CASSSIAGGPGDEQFF

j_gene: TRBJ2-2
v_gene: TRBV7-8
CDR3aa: CASSPLAGGVGELFF

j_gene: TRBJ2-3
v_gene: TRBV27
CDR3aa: CASSPPGAGGPQYF

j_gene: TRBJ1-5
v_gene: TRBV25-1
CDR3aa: CASSERRQPSHQPQHF

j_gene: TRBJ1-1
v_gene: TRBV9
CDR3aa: CASSPHQTDTEAFF

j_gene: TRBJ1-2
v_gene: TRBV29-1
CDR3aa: CSVESFRQGNGGYTF

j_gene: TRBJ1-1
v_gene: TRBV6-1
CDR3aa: CASSGEGSTEAFF

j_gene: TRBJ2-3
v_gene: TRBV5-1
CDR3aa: CASTPLAGTDTQYF

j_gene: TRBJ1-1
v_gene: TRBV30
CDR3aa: CAWKGRGMRNTEAFF